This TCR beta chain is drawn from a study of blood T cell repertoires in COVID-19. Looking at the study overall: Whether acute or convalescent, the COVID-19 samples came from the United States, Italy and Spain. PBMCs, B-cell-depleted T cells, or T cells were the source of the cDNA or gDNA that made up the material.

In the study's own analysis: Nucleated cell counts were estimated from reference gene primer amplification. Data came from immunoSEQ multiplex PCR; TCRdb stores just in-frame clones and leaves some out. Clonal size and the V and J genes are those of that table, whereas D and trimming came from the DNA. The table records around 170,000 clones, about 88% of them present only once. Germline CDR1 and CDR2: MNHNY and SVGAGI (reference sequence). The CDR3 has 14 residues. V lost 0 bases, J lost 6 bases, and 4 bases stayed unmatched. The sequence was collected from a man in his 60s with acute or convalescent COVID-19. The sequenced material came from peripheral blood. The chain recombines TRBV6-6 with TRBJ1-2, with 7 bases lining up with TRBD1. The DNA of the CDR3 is TGTGCCAGCAGTTACTCAGAGGGGGCAAATGGCTACACCTTC. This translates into CASSYSEGANGYTF.